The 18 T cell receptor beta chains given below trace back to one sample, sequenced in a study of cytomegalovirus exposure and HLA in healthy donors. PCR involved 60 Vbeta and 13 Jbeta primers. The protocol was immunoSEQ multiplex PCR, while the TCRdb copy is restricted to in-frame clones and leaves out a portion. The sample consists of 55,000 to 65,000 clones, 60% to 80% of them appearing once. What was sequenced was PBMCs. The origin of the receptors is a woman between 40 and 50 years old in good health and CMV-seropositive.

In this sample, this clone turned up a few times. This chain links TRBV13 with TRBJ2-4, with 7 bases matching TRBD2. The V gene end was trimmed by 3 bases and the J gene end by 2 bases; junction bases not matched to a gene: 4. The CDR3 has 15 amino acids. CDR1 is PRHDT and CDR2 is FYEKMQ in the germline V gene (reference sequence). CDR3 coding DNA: TGTGCCAGCAGCTTTCGGCGGGGGACCAAAAACATTCAGTACTTC. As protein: CASSFRRGTKNIQYF.

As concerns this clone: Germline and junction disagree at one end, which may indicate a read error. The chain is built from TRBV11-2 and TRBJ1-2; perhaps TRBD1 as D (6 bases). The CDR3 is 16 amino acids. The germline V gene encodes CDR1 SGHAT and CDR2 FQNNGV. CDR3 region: CVSSSPPGDLDYGYTF. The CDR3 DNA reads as TGTGTCAGCAGCTCGCCCCCAGGGGATCTGGACTATGGCTACACCTTC.

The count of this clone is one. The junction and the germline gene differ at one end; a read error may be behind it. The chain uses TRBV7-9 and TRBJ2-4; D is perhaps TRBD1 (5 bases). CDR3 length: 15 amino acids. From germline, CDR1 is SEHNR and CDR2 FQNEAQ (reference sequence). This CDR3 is CASSLVGHEMNSQYF. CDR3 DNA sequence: TGTGCCAGCAGCTTAGTTGGACATGAGATGAACAGTCAGTACTTC.

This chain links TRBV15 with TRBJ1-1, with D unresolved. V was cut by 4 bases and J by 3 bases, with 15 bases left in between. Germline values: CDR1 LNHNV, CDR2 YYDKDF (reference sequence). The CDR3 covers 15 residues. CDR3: CATSTQTRRDTEAFF. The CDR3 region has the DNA TGTGCCACCAGCACACAGACCCGGCGGGACACTGAAGCTTTCTTT.

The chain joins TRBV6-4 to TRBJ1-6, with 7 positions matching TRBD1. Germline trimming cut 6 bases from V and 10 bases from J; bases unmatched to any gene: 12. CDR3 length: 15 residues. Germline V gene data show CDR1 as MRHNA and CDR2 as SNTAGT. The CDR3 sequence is CASRAGTALESPLHF. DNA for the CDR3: TGTGCCAGCAGAGCCGGGACAGCCCTAGAATCACCCCTCCACTTT.

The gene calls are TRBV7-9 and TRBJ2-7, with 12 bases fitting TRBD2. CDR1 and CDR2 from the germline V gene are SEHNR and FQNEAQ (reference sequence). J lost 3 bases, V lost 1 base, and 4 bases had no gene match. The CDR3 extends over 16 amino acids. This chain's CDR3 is CASSLVLAGGLYEQYF. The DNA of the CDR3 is TGTGCCAGCAGCTTAGTGCTAGCGGGGGGGCTCTACGAGCAGTACTTC.

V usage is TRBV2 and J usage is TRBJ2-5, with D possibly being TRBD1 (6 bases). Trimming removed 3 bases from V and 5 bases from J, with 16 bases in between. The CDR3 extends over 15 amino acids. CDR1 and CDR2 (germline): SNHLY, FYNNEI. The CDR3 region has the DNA TGTGCCAGCAGTGATGGCGTCAGGGGTACGGAGACCCAGTACTTC. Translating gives CASSDGVRGTETQYF.

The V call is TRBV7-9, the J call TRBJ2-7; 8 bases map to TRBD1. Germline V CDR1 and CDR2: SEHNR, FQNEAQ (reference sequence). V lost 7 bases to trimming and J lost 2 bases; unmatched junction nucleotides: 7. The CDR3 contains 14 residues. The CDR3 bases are TGTGCCAGCAACCCCGGGGACAGGCCCTACGAGCAGTACTTC. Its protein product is CASNPGDRPYEQYF.

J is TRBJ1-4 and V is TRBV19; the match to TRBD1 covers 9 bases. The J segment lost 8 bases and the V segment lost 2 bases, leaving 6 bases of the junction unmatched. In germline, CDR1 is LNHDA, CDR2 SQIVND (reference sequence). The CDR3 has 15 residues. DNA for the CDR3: TGTGCCAGTAGTATATTAGGGACAGGGACCGAAAAACTGTTTTTT. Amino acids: CASSILGTGTEKLFF.

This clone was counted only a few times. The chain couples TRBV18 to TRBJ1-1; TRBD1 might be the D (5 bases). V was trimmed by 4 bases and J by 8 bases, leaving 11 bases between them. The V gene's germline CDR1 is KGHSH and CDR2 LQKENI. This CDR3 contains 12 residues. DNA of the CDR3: TGTGCCAGCTCACAATACGGGGGGGAAGCTTTCTTT. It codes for CASSQYGGEAFF.

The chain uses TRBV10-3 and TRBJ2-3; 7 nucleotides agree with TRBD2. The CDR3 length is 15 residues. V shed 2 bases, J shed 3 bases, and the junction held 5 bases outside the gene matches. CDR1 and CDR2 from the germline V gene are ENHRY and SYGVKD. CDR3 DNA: TGTGCCATCAGTGAGGGTAGCGGGCGTACAGATACGCAGTATTTT. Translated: CAISEGSGRTDTQYF.

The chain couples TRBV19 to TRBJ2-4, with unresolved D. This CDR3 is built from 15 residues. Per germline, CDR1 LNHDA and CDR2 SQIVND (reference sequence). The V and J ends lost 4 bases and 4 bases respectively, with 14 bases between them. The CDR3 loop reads CASSTQLPQKNIQYF. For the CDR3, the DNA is TGTGCCAGTAGTACCCAGTTGCCCCAAAAAAACATTCAGTACTTC.

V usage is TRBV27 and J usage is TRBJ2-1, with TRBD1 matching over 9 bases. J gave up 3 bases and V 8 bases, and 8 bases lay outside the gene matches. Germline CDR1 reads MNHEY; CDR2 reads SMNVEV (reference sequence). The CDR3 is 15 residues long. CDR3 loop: CASWVPGQGYNEQFF. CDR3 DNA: TGTGCCAGCTGGGTCCCGGGACAGGGCTACAATGAGCAGTTCTTC.

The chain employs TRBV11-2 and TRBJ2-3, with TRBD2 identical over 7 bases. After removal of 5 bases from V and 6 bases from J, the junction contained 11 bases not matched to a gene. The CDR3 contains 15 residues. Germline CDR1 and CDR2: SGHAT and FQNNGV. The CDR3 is CASSPGLAEGDTQYF. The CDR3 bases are TGTGCCAGCAGCCCGGGTCTAGCGGAGGGGGATACGCAGTATTTT.

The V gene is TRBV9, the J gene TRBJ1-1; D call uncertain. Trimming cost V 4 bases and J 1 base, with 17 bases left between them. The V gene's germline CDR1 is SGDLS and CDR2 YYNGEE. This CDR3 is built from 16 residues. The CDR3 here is CASSRLGFGRNTEAFF. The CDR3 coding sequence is TGTGCCAGCAGCCGTCTCGGGTTTGGAAGGAACACTGAAGCTTTCTTT.

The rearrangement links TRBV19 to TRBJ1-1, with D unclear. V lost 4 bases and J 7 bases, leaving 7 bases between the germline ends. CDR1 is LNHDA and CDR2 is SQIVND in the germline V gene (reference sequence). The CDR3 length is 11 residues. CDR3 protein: CASSKGDEAFF. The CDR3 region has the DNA TGTGCCAGTAGTAAGGGAGATGAAGCTTTCTTT.

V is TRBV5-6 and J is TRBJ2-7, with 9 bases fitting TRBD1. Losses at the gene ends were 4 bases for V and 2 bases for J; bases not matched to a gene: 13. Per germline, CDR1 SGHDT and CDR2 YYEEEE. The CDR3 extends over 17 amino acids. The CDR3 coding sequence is TGTGCCAGCAGCCCGGGACAGGGACGACGTAGTACCTACGAGCAGTACTTC. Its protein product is CASSPGQGRRSTYEQYF.

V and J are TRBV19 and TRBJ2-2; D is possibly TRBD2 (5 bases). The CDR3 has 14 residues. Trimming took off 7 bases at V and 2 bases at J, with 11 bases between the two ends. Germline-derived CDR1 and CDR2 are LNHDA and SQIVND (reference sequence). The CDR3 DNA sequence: TGTGCCAGTACGAGGGAAGTAAACACCGGGGAGCTGTTTTTT. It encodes CASTREVNTGELFF. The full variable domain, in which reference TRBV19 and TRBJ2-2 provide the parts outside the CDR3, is DGGITQSPKYLFRKEGQNVTLSCEQNLNHDAMYWYRQDPGQGLRLIYYSQIVNDFQKGDIAEGYSVSREKKESFPLTVTSAQKNPTAFYLCASTREVNTGELFFGEGSRLTVL.